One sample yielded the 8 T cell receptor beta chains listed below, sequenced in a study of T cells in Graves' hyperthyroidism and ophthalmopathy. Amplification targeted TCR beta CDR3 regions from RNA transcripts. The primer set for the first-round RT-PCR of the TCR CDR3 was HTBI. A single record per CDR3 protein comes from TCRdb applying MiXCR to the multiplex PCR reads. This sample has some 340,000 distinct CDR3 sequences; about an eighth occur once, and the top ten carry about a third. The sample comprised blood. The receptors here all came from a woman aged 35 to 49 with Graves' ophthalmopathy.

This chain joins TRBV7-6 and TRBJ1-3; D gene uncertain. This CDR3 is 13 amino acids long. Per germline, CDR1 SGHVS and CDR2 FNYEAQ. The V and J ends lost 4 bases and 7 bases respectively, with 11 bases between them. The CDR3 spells CASSSRPGNTIYF. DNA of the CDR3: TGTGCCAGCAGCTCCCGTCCCGGGAACACCATATATTTT.

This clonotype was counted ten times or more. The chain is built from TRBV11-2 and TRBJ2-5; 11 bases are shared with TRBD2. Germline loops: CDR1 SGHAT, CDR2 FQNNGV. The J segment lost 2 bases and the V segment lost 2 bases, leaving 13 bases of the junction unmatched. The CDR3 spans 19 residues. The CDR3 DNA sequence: TGTGCCAGCAGCTTAATGTCATTTCTAGCGGGGGGCCCACAAGAGACCCAGTACTTC. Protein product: CASSLMSFLAGGPQETQYF.

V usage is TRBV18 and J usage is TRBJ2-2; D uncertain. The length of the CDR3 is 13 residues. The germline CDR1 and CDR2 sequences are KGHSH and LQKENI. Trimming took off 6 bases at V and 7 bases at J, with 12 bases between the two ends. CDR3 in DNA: TGTGCCAGCTCTCCGGACCAACTCGGGGAGCTGTTTTTT. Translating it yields CASSPDQLGELFF. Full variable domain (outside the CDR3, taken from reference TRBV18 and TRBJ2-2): NAGVMQNPRHLVRRRGQEARLRCSPMKGHSHVYWYRQLPEEGLKFMVYLQKENIIDESGMPKERFSAEFPKEGPSILRIQQVVRGDSAAYFCASSPDQLGELFFGEGSRLTVL.

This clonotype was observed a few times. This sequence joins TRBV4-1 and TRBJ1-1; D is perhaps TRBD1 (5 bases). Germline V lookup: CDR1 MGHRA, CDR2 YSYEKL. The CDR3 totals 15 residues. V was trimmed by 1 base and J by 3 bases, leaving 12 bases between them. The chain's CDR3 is CASSQGGTFDTEAFF. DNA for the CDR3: TGCGCCAGCAGCCAAGGCGGGACCTTTGACACTGAAGCTTTCTTT.

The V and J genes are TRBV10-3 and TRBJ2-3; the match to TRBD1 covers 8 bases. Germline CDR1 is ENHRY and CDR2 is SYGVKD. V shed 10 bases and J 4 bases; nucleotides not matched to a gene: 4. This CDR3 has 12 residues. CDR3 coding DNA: TGTGCCACCAGGGGGCTGGCAGATACGCAGTATTTT. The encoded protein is CATRGLADTQYF.

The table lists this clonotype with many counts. The CDR3 spells CASSEGSRTGGKAFF. In DNA form, the CDR3 reads TGTGCCAGCAGTGAGGGCAGTAGGACAGGGGGCAAAGCTTTCTTT. V and J are TRBV2 and TRBJ1-1; TRBD1 matches at 11 bases. The CDR3 is 15 amino acids. The V gene end was trimmed by 3 bases and the J gene end by 9 bases; junction bases not matched to a gene: 9. Germline V gene data show CDR1 as SNHLY and CDR2 as FYNNEI.

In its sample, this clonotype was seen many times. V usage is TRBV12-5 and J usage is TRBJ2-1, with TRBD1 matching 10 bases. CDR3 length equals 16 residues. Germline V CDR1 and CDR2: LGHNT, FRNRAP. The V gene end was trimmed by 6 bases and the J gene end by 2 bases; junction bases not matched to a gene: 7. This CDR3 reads CASGVDRGHPYNEQFF. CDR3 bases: TGTGCTAGTGGGGTAGACAGGGGGCACCCCTACAATGAGCAGTTCTTC.

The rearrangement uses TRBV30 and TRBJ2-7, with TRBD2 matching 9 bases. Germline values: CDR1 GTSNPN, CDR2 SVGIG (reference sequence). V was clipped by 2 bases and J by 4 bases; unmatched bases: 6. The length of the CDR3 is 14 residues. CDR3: CAWSPLGLAYEQYF. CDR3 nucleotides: TGTGCCTGGAGTCCACTAGGACTAGCGTACGAGCAGTACTTC.